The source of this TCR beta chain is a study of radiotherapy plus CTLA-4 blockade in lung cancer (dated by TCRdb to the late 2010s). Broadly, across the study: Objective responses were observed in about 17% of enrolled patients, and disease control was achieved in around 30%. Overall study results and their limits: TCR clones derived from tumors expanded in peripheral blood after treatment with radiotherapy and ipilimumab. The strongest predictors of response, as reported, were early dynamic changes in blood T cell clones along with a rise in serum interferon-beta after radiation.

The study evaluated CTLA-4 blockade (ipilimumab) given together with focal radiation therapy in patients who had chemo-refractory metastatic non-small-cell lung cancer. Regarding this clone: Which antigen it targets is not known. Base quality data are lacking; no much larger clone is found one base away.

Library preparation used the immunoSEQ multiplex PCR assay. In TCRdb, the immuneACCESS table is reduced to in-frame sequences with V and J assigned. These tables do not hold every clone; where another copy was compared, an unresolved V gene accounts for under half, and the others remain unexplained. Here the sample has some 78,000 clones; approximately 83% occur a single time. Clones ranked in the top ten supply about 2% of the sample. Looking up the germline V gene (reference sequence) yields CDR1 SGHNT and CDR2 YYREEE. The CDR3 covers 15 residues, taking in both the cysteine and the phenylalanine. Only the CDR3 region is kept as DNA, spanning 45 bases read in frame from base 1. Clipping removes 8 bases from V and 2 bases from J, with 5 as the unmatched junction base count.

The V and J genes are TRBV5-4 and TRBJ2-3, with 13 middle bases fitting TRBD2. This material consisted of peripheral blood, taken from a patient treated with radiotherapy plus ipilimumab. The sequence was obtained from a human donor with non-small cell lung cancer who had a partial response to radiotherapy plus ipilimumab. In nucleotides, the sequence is TGTGCCAGTCCGGGACTAGCGGGGTTCACAGATACGCAGTATTTT. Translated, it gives CASPGLAGFTDTQYF.